This T cell receptor (beta chain) was sequenced during a study of blood T cell repertoires in COVID-19. Per the study methods: The authors estimated nucleated cell counts from reference gene primer amplification. The assay was immunoSEQ multiplex PCR, and TCRdb's table has in-frame clones only and misses some. V and J calls plus clone size are reproduced from that table; the DNA served to infer D and trimming. The sample has some 170,000 clones, around 76% seen once. Unmatched junction bases numbered 7, after V lost 6 bases and J lost 8 bases. CDR3 length: 13 amino acids. Germline V gene data show CDR1 as MNHEY and CDR2 as SVGAGI.

Input material: peripheral blood. The receptor was derived from a woman in her 70s with acute or convalescent COVID-19. The rearrangement uses TRBV6-5 and TRBJ1-2, with 9 bases identical to TRBD1. DNA of the CDR3: TGTGCCAGCAGAATGGACAGGGGAACCGGCTACACCTTC. It codes for CASRMDRGTGYTF.